A single sample is the source of the 11 T cell receptor beta chains below, sequenced in a study of preoperative IRX-2 immunotherapy in early breast cancer. Treatment given: preoperative locoregional IRX-2 cytokine immunotherapy. Produced via immunoSEQ multiplex PCR; TCRdb's table is partial and in-frame only. The profile covers roughly 35,000 clones, with roughly 96% appearing a single time and nearly 6.5% taken by the ten largest. The biological material was taken from a patient treated with IRX-2 immunotherapy. The receptors originated from a human donor with breast cancer.

V is TRBV19 and J is TRBJ1-6; D uncertain. The CDR3 consists of 14 residues. Germline CDR1 reads LNHDA; CDR2 reads SQIVND (reference sequence). Trimming pared 4 bases from V and 8 bases from J, leaving 12 bases between. CDR3 loop: CASSRSVEDSPLHF. In nucleotides, the CDR3 is TGTGCCAGTAGTAGGTCGGTTGAGGATTCACCCCTCCACTTT.

This chain connects TRBV27 to TRBJ2-7; 10 positions match TRBD1. Germline V gene data show CDR1 as MNHEY and CDR2 as SMNVEV (reference sequence). V trimming: 8 bases; J trimming: 5 bases; junction bases outside the gene matches: 9. The CDR3 runs to 14 residues. CDR3 in amino acids: CASRDRGLIHEQYF. The CDR3 bases are TGTGCCAGCCGGGACAGGGGTCTGATCCACGAGCAGTACTTC.

This chain connects TRBV5-6 to TRBJ1-2; D not certain. CDR3 length: 17 residues. The germline V and J ends were trimmed by 0 bases and 2 bases, with 17 bases remaining between them. Germline V CDR1 and CDR2: SGHDT, YYEEEE. CDR3 sequence (DNA): TGTGCCAGCAGCTTGGCGGCGGCGGGAGGCACGAACTATGGCTACACCTTC. Residues: CASSLAAAGGTNYGYTF.

The chain is built from TRBV30 and TRBJ2-1, with D perhaps being TRBD1 or TRBD2 (6 bases each). Germline V lookup: CDR1 GTSNPN, CDR2 SVGIG (reference sequence). The CDR3 is 12 amino acids. Trimming took off 6 bases at V and 8 bases at J, with 14 bases between the two ends. The CDR3 nucleotides read TGTGCCTGCGTTGGGGGGCTTCATGAGCAGTTCTTC. Encoded protein: CACVGGLHEQFF.

The chain carries TRBV10-1 and TRBJ2-7; possibly TRBD2 for D (5 bases). V lost 7 bases and J lost 2, with 18 bases in between. Looked up from germline, CDR1 is WNHNN and CDR2 is SYGVQD (reference sequence). CDR3 length: 15 residues. CDR3 residues: CASNLGSEGPYEQYF. For the CDR3, the DNA is TGCGCCAGCAATCTGGGGAGCGAGGGCCCCTACGAGCAGTACTTC.

The rearrangement links TRBV7-9 to TRBJ2-2, with 9 nucleotides matching TRBD1. CDR3 size: 17 residues. CDR1 and CDR2 from the germline V gene are SEHNR and FQNEAQ (reference sequence). V lost 8 bases to trimming and J lost 5 bases; unmatched junction nucleotides: 15. CDR3 region: CASWGGQGLDKTGELFF. DNA of the CDR3: TGTGCCAGCTGGGGGGGACAGGGACTCGATAAGACCGGGGAGCTGTTTTTT.

This chain uses TRBV5-4 with TRBJ2-5, with D tentatively TRBD2 (5 bases). The V gene's germline CDR1 is SGHNT and CDR2 YYREEE (reference sequence). The CDR3 extends over 14 amino acids. Trimming pared 2 bases from V and 2 bases from J, leaving 10 bases between. CDR3 sequence reads: CASSFRLAQETQYF. The CDR3 DNA reads as TGTGCCAGCAGCTTTCGGCTAGCACAAGAGACCCAGTACTTC.

The V gene is TRBV28, the J gene TRBJ1-5; the D gene is possibly TRBD1 (6 bases). Deletions cut 7 bases from V and 0 bases from J, with 10 bases between. This CDR3 has 14 amino acids. Germline V gene data show CDR1 as MDHEN and CDR2 as SYDVKM. CDR3 sequence (DNA): TGTGCCAGCACAGGGGTCCTTAGCAATCAGCCCCAGCATTTT. It translates to CASTGVLSNQPQHF. The entire variable domain, with the rest obtained from reference TRBV28 and TRBJ1-5, is as follows: DVKVTQSSRYLVKRTGEKVFLECVQDMDHENMFWYRQDPGLGLRLIYFSYDVKMKEKGDIPEGYSVSREKKERFSLILESASTNQTSMYLCASTGVLSNQPQHFGDGTRLSIL.

This clone was found once. The chain links TRBV7-8 to TRBJ2-5; the match to TRBD2 covers 9 bases. Germline trimming cut 7 bases from V and 2 bases from J; bases unmatched to any gene: 17. Germline-derived CDR1 and CDR2 are SGHVS and FQNEAQ. The CDR3 contains 18 residues. The CDR3 DNA reads as TGTGCCAGCACCGGCGGGGGGGCGGCTTTGGGTAGTCAAGAGACCCAGTACTTC. Protein: CASTGGGAALGSQETQYF.

The V gene is TRBV7-8, the J gene TRBJ2-5; tentatively, D is TRBD1 (6 bases). This CDR3 is 14 amino acids long. Trimming cost V 5 bases and J 3 bases, with 13 bases left between them. CDR1 and CDR2 (germline): SGHVS, FQNEAQ. The CDR3 sequence is CASSLQEGEETQYF. The CDR3 DNA reads as TGTGCCAGCAGCCTCCAAGAGGGGGAAGAGACCCAGTACTTC.

V is TRBV6-5 and J is TRBJ1-3; tentative D call: TRBD1 (6 bases). CDR1 and CDR2 from the germline V gene are MNHEY and SVGAGI. The CDR3 spans 15 residues. The ends were cut back, 7 bases at V and 0 bases at J, with 13 bases in the middle. CDR3 loop: CASKRTVASGNTIYF. The CDR3 region has the DNA TGTGCCAGCAAACGGACAGTCGCCTCTGGAAACACCATATATTTT.